Listed here is a single T cell receptor beta chain. This entry is derived from a study of blood T cell repertoires in COVID-19. For the study at large: Researchers got acute and convalescent COVID-19 samples from the United States, Italy and Spain. PBMCs, B-cell-depleted T cells, or T cells were the source of the cDNA or gDNA that made up the material.

Per the original methods: Quantification of nucleated cells was approximated via reference gene primer amplification. The assay was immunoSEQ multiplex PCR, and TCRdb's table has in-frame clones only and misses some. The V and J calls and clone size were taken over from that table, and D and trimming were inferred from the DNA. The sample lists 60,000 to 85,000 clones, approximately 80% seen once, with about an eighth in the top ten. V was cut by 1 base and J by 3 bases, with 7 bases left in between. The length of the CDR3 is 14 residues. The germline V gene encodes CDR1 SNHLY and CDR2 FYNNEI. This clonotype was obtained from a human donor in a cohort sampled during active COVID-19. The sequenced sample consisted of peripheral blood. The J gene is TRBJ1-5, the V gene TRBV2; D unresolved. The CDR3 nucleotides read TGTGCCAGCAGTGAAGACCAGGTCAATCAGCCCCAGCATTTT. As protein: CASSEDQVNQPQHF.